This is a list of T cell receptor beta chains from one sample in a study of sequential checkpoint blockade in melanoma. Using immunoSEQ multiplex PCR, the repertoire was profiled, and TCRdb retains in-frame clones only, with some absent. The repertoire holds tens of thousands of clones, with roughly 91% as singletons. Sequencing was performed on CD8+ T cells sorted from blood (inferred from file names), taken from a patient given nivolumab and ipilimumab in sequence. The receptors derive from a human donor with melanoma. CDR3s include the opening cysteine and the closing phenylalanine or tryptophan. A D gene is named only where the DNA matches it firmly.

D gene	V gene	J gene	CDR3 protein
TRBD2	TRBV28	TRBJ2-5	CASTPGVAGVETQYF
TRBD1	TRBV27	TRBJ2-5	CASSPQGAETQYF
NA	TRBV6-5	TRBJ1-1	CASSYSYSTEAFF
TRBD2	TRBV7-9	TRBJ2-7	CASSKTGLAGEKDAYEQYF
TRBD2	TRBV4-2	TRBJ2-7	CASSQILRGTTSYEQYF
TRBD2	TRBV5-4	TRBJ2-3	CASSFLADLTDTQYF
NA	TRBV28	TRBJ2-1	CASKRQNYNEQFF
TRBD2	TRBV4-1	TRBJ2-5	CASSQELAGLETQYF
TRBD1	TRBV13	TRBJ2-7	CASSPGQGEAEQYF
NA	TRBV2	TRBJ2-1	CARAGVNEQFF
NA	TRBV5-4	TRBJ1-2	CASSLNSGEMNYGYTF
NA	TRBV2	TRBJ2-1	CASRLLLPPKQFF
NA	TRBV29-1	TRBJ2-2	CSVYPGSGELFF
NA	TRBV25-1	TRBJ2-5	CASSGWTEKETQYF
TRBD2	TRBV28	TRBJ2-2	CASSFLAGEDTGELFF
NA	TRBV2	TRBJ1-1	CASPEGGTEAFF
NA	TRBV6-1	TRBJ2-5	CASSHLGTGETQYF
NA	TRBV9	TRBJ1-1	CASSPQVGHTEAFF
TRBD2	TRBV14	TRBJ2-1	CASSQDRLAGPNEQFF
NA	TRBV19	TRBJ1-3	CASSIRGGGNTIYF
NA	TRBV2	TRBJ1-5	CASSEGGYSGKPQHF
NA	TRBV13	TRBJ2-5	CASSVDQDQETQYF
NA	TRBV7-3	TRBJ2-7	CASSPTGFRDEQYF
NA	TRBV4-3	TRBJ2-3	CASSVGRQYTDTQYF
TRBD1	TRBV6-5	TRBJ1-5	CASSYVGQGIQPQHF
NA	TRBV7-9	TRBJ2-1	CASSLEATRNNEQFF
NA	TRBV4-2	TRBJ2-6	CASSQDSSGANVLTF
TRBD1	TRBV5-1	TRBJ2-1	CASSLVGTGAIDEQFF
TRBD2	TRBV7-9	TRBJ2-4	CASSYESRLAGKNIQYF
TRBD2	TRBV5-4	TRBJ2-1	CASSFYGGAGDEQFF
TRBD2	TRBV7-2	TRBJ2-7	CASSFVAGRYNEQYF